This TCR beta chain was identified in a study of cytomegalovirus exposure and HLA in healthy donors. Study observations and caveats: Near-uniform donor sequencing depth was presumed by presence/absence analyses.

In regard to this clone: Its antigen remains unknown.

CDR3 size: 15 residues. The V gene's germline CDR1 is SGDLS and CDR2 YYNGEE. Germline trimming cut 3 bases from V and 5 bases from J; bases unmatched to any gene: 9. Use of 60 Vbeta and 13 Jbeta primers characterized the PCR. Data came from immunoSEQ multiplex PCR; TCRdb stores just in-frame clones and leaves some out. Among around 120,000 clones listed, roughly 80% were seen once. This TCR derives from a man aged 25-40 years in good health and CMV-seronegative. Sequencing was done on a sample of PBMCs. The chain combines TRBV9 with TRBJ2-7; 9 nucleotides align to TRBD2. The CDR3 sequence: CASSAGGRAMHEQYF. DNA of the CDR3: TGTGCCAGCAGCGCTGGCGGGAGGGCCATGCACGAGCAGTACTTC.